These 32 T cell receptor beta chains were all obtained from the same sample, sequenced in a study of blood T cell repertoires in COVID-19. The data were produced by immunoSEQ multiplex PCR, yet TCRdb's version contains in-frame clones alone and is incomplete. The sample lists approximately 280,000 clones, 89% occurring once. Sequences were obtained from peripheral blood. These receptors originate from a man aged 45-65 years with acute or convalescent COVID-19.

The sample holds a few counts of this clone. The V gene is TRBV4-1, the J gene TRBJ2-4; TRBD2 agrees at 13 bases. V was pared by 1 base and J by 14 bases, with 5 bases of the junction left unmatched. CDR1 is MGHRA and CDR2 is YSYEKL in the germline V gene. The CDR3 has 14 residues. The CDR3 here is CASSQAGTSGEEYF. DNA for the CDR3: TGCGCCAGCAGCCAAGCCGGGACTAGCGGGGAGGAGTACTTC.

The CDR3 DNA reads as TGTGCCAGCAGTGAAGCGCTGGCCGCTGGAAACACCATATATTTT. Its translation: CASSEALAAGNTIYF. This rearrangement joins TRBV6-1 to TRBJ1-3, with D uncertain. This CDR3 spans 15 amino acids. Trimming shortened V by 0 bases and J by 2 bases, and 8 bases separated the two germline ends. CDR1 MNHNS and CDR2 SASEGT come from the germline V gene.

This clone showed up just once. V is TRBV3-1 (or the pseudogene TRBV3-2) and J is TRBJ1-2; tentative D call: TRBD1 (5 bases). The CDR3 runs 15 residues. Germline V gives CDR1 LGHDT, CDR2 YNNKEL (reference sequence). Trimming removed 1 base at V and 4 bases at J, with 13 bases between. The CDR3, as DNA: TGTGCCAGCAGCCAAGCGGGGGGTCGGACCTATGGCTACACCTTC. Its protein product is CASSQAGGRTYGYTF.

The chain carries TRBV11-2 and TRBJ1-4; D may be TRBD1 (6 bases). The germline gives CDR1 SGHAT, CDR2 FQNNGV. The CDR3 contains 14 residues. Trimming took off 5 bases at V and 8 bases at J, with 15 bases between the two ends. DNA of the CDR3: TGTGCCAGCAGCCGGGGGGGCCGATGGGAAAAACTGTTTTTT. Translation gives CASSRGGRWEKLFF.

This chain connects TRBV11-3 to TRBJ2-2, with 7 bases fitting TRBD2. The CDR3 loop spans 15 amino acids. Germline V gene data show CDR1 as SGHNT and CDR2 as YENEEA. V lost 0 bases, J lost 5 bases, and 3 bases stayed unmatched. The DNA for the CDR3 is TGTGCCAGCAGCTTAGAGGGGGGGTTAACCGGGGAGCTGTTTTTT. Translated: CASSLEGGLTGELFF. The complete variable domain, with remaining parts taken from reference TRBV11-3 and TRBJ2-2, reads EAGVVQSPRYKIIEKKQPVAFWCNPISGHNTLYWYLQNLGQGPELLIRYENEEAVDDSQLPKDRFSAERLKGVDSTLKIQPAELGDSAVYLCASSLEGGLTGELFFGEGSRLTVL.

This clone was seen just once. V usage is TRBV18 and J usage is TRBJ2-3; possible D gene TRBD1, 6 bases. V was pared by 6 bases and J by 0 bases, with 16 bases between. Germline V CDR1 and CDR2: KGHSH, LQKENI. CDR3 length: 16 residues. CDR3 sequence (DNA): TGTGCCAGCTCCAACCCCACGACAGGTAGCACAGATACGCAGTATTTT. Translated: CASSNPTTGSTDTQYF.

The gene calls are TRBV18 and TRBJ2-2, with 8 bases aligning to TRBD2. The CDR3 totals 17 residues. Germline V gene data show CDR1 as KGHSH and CDR2 as LQKENI. V lost 1 base and J lost 4; bases outside the gene matches: 8. This chain's CDR3 is CASSPRASGGVTGELFF. The CDR3 DNA is TGTGCCAGCTCACCACGGGCAAGCGGGGGTGTCACCGGGGAGCTGTTTTTT.

This clone was seen a single time. The chain has TRBV19 and TRBJ2-2; D not certain. Looked up from germline, CDR1 is LNHDA and CDR2 is SQIVND (reference sequence). The V end was cut by 7 bases, the J end by 2 bases, with 11 bases between. The CDR3 extends over 14 amino acids. CDR3 region: CASKGGINTGELFF. CDR3 coding DNA: TGTGCCAGTAAAGGCGGAATTAACACCGGGGAGCTGTTTTTT.

The rearrangement uses TRBV15 and TRBJ2-5; perhaps TRBD1 as D (5 bases). CDR1 and CDR2 from the germline V gene are LNHNV and YYDKDF (reference sequence). V gave up 4 bases and J gave up 1 base, with 13 bases separating them. The CDR3 is 15 residues long. CDR3 coding DNA: TGTGCCACCAGCACCCCCCAGGGCTCCCAAGAGACCCAGTACTTC. Protein: CATSTPQGSQETQYF. Supplemented by reference TRBV15 and TRBJ2-5, the full variable domain reads DAMVIQNPRYQVTQFGKPVTLSCSQTLNHNVMYWYQQKSSQAPKLLFHYYDKDFNNEADTPDNFQSRRPNTSFCFLDIRSPGLGDTAMYLCATSTPQGSQETQYFGPGTRLLVL.

The gene calls are TRBV30 and TRBJ1-2; a possible D gene is TRBD1 (5 bases). V lost 0 bases and J 7 bases, leaving 15 bases between the germline ends. This CDR3 contains 14 residues. From germline, CDR1 is GTSNPN and CDR2 SVGIG (reference sequence). Written as DNA, the CDR3 is TGTGCCTGGAGTGTAGCGGGCAGGGTGGCTGGCTACACCTTC. Amino acids: CAWSVAGRVAGYTF.

Only one count was recorded for this clone. CDR3 loop: CASSPTAQGAFGTGELFF. The CDR3 nucleotides read TGTGCCAGCTCACCAACGGCACAGGGGGCGTTTGGTACCGGGGAGCTGTTTTTT. The chain employs TRBV18 and TRBJ2-2; 9 positions agree with TRBD1. The CDR3 sequence is 18 residues long. V dropped 2 bases and J dropped 5; count of bases not matched to a gene: 12. Germline CDR1 and CDR2: KGHSH and LQKENI. Full variable domain (rest looked up from reference TRBV18 and TRBJ2-2): NAGVMQNPRHLVRRRGQEARLRCSPMKGHSHVYWYRQLPEEGLKFMVYLQKENIIDESGMPKERFSAEFPKEGPSILRIQQVVRGDSAAYFCASSPTAQGAFGTGELFFGEGSRLTVL.

The V call is TRBV19, the J call TRBJ2-2, with D possibly TRBD1 on 6 matching bases. V was trimmed by 10 bases and J by 1 base, leaving 16 bases between them. In germline, CDR1 is LNHDA, CDR2 SQIVND (reference sequence). The CDR3 has 15 residues. The CDR3 sequence: CATLEGQMNTGELFF. The CDR3 DNA follows: TGTGCCACACTGGAAGGACAGATGAACACCGGGGAGCTGTTTTTT.

The CDR3 nucleotides are TGTGCCAGCAGACGTCGGACAGCTTTGAACACTGAAGCTTTCTTT. Its translation: CASRRRTALNTEAFF. The chain recombines TRBV13 with TRBJ1-1; tentative D call: TRBD1 (6 bases). In germline, CDR1 is PRHDT, CDR2 FYEKMQ (reference sequence). This CDR3 has 15 amino acids. V was pared by 6 bases and J by 0 bases, with 14 bases between.

The chain combines TRBV2 with TRBJ2-3; 11 bases fit TRBD2. From germline, CDR1 is SNHLY and CDR2 FYNNEI. The trim removed 7 bases at V and 5 bases at J, leaving 8 bases unmatched. This CDR3 has 15 residues. CDR3 bases: TGTGCCAGCATTTTAATAGCGGGGGGGCAAGATACGCAGTATTTT. It translates to CASILIAGGQDTQYF.

The chain links TRBV19 to TRBJ1-5; D might be TRBD1 (5 bases). There are 15 residues in the CDR3. Trimming removed 7 bases from V and 1 base from J, with 14 bases in between. From germline, CDR1 is LNHDA and CDR2 SQIVND (reference sequence). The CDR3 spells CASTLGRQSNQPQHF. The CDR3, as DNA: TGTGCCAGTACGTTGGGTAGACAGAGCAATCAGCCCCAGCATTTT.

V is TRBV27 and J is TRBJ2-5, with 7 positions matching TRBD2. CDR1 is MNHEY and CDR2 is SMNVEV in the germline V gene (reference sequence). This CDR3 contains 15 residues. With V trimmed by 8 bases and J by 2 bases, 11 bases remained unmatched. For the CDR3, the DNA is TGTGCCAGCGACTTCGGGCTAGCGGATCAAGAGACCCAGTACTTC. Residues: CASDFGLADQETQYF.

The rearrangement joins TRBV19 to TRBJ1-2, with 8 bases that match TRBD1. J lost 8 bases, V lost 5 bases, and 13 bases had no gene match. The CDR3 runs 15 residues. Germline values: CDR1 LNHDA, CDR2 SQIVND (reference sequence). As DNA, the CDR3 is TGTGCCAGTAGTGGGGACAGGCGCCTGGGCTTGGGCTACACCTTC. Its translation: CASSGDRRLGLGYTF.

This clone was seen a handful of times. V gene TRBV5-5 combines with J gene TRBJ1-5; TRBD1 agrees at 10 bases. CDR3 size: 15 residues. J was trimmed by 6 bases and V by 2 bases; bases with no gene match: 5. Germline V gene data show CDR1 as SGHKS and CDR2 as YYEKEE (reference sequence). The CDR3 reads CASSFDWDRGQPQHF. CDR3 DNA: TGTGCCAGCAGCTTCGATTGGGACAGGGGTCAGCCCCAGCATTTT.

This sequence joins TRBV7-9 and TRBJ1-6, with a possible D match to TRBD1 (5 bases). The length of the CDR3 is 17 residues. The germline V gene encodes CDR1 SEHNR and CDR2 FQNEAQ (reference sequence). Trimming stripped 3 bases from V and 7 bases from J, with 19 bases between. The CDR3: CASSLLGTPGKNSPLHF. CDR3 DNA sequence: TGTGCCAGCAGCTTGCTCGGGACTCCGGGAAAGAATTCACCCCTCCACTTT.

The CDR3 sequence: CSVTIPGFSQETQYF. CDR3 bases: TGCAGCGTTACCATCCCAGGGTTTTCTCAAGAGACCCAGTACTTC. The chain combines TRBV29-1 with TRBJ2-5, with D possibly matching TRBD1 (5 bases). V lost 5 bases to trimming and J lost 2 bases, with 18 bases between them. The length of the CDR3 is 15 residues. Germline V gene lookup returns CDR1 SQVTM and CDR2 ANQGSEA.

This clone was recorded once. The chain is built from TRBV19 and TRBJ1-3, with D maybe TRBD1 (5 bases). The ends were cut back, 3 bases at V and 3 bases at J, with 9 bases in the middle. The CDR3 contains 14 residues. Germline assignment: CDR1 LNHDA and CDR2 SQIVND (reference sequence). CDR3 nucleotide sequence: TGTGCCAGTAGTATGGAGGGGTATGGAAACACCATATATTTT. This gives the protein CASSMEGYGNTIYF.

The CDR3 spells CASSEPLQGRELFF. The CDR3 nucleotides are TGTGCCAGCAGTGAACCCTTACAGGGAAGGGAACTGTTTTTT. The V and J genes are TRBV2 and TRBJ1-4; a weak D match, TRBD1 (6 bases). The germline CDR1 and CDR2 sequences are SNHLY and FYNNEI. Deletions cut 2 bases from V and 12 bases from J, with 16 bases between. The CDR3 consists of 14 residues. The whole variable domain, filled in from reference TRBV2 and TRBJ1-4, reads EPEVTQTPSHQVTQMGQEVILRCVPISNHLYFYWYRQILGQKVEFLVSFYNNEISEKSEIFDDQFSVERPDGSNFTLKIRSTKLEDSAMYFCASSEPLQGRELFFGSGTQLSVL.

The table lists this clone with a few counts. This rearrangement joins TRBV19 to TRBJ2-3; 7 bases agree with TRBD2. V was clipped by 4 bases and J by 6 bases; unmatched bases: 10. CDR1 LNHDA and CDR2 SQIVND come from the germline V gene (reference sequence). The CDR3 contains 15 residues. This CDR3 reads CASSNPLAGGDTQYF. CDR3 nucleotide sequence: TGTGCCAGTAGTAACCCTTTAGCGGGTGGGGATACGCAGTATTTT.

V and J are TRBV5-1 and TRBJ2-7; possibly TRBD1 for D (5 bases). The CDR3 has 13 residues. Germline V lookup: CDR1 SGHRS, CDR2 YFSETQ. V was clipped by 0 bases and J by 3 bases, with 7 bases between them. The CDR3 sequence is CASSLAGYYEQYF. In DNA, the CDR3 is TGCGCCAGCAGCTTGGCAGGGTACTACGAGCAGTACTTC. Full variable domain (remainder filled in from reference TRBV5-1 and TRBJ2-7): KAGVTQTPRYLIKTRGQQVTLSCSPISGHRSVSWYQQTPGQGLQFLFEYFSETQRNKGNFPGRFSGRQFSNSRSEMNVSTLELGDSALYLCASSLAGYYEQYFGPGTRLTVT.

The chain employs TRBV7-3 and TRBJ2-1, with 12 positions matching TRBD2. The CDR3 is 17 amino acids. Germline CDR1 and CDR2: SGHTA and FQGTGA. V dropped 4 bases and J dropped 8; count of bases not matched to a gene: 12. The CDR3 sequence is CASSYPSGGASQDEQFF. CDR3 DNA: TGTGCCAGCAGCTACCCTAGCGGGGGGGCTTCGCAGGATGAGCAGTTCTTC.

The rearrangement links TRBV6-4 to TRBJ1-6, with 7 positions matching TRBD1. Germline V gene data show CDR1 as MRHNA and CDR2 as SNTAGT. This CDR3 comprises 19 residues. V was pared by 1 base and J by 8 bases, with 17 bases of the junction left unmatched. The CDR3 bases are TGTGCCAGCAGTGACTGGCTGGCGGTAGGGGCGAGGGGGCATTCACCCCTCCACTTT. Protein: CASSDWLAVGARGHSPLHF.

The V gene is TRBV19, the J gene TRBJ1-1, with D possibly TRBD1 on 6 matching bases. Trimming took off 6 bases at V and 5 bases at J, with 19 bases between the two ends. The CDR3 totals 15 residues. Germline assignment: CDR1 LNHDA and CDR2 SQIVND (reference sequence). This CDR3 is CASRETAGVRTEAFF. CDR3 nucleotide sequence: TGTGCCAGTAGGGAAACGGCAGGGGTGAGGACTGAAGCTTTCTTT.

The chain combines TRBV5-1 with TRBJ2-3, with 10 positions matching TRBD2. The CDR3 loop spans 16 amino acids. V lost 4 bases and J lost 5; bases outside the gene matches: 10. CDR1 is SGHRS, CDR2 YFSETQ, per germline. The CDR3 DNA follows: TGCGCCAGCAGCCTGAGAGCGGGGGGGCCGAGAGATACGCAGTATTTT. This codes for CASSLRAGGPRDTQYF.

This clone occurred once. This chain connects TRBV27 to TRBJ1-2, with D possibly matching TRBD1 (6 bases). CDR3 size: 12 residues. From germline, CDR1 is MNHEY and CDR2 SMNVEV (reference sequence). V was pared by 7 bases and J by 2 bases, with 8 bases between. CDR3 region: CASKGGNYGYTF. CDR3 in DNA: TGTGCCAGCAAAGGGGGAAACTATGGCTACACCTTC.

V usage is TRBV18 and J usage is TRBJ2-4; tentative D call: TRBD2 (5 bases). Trimming took 3 bases from V and 0 from J, leaving 15 bases between them. Germline V gives CDR1 KGHSH, CDR2 LQKENI. This CDR3 is 17 amino acids long. This CDR3 is CASSPAGPLVAKNIQYF. Here the CDR3 DNA reads TGTGCCAGCTCACCCGCCGGGCCACTAGTAGCCAAAAACATTCAGTACTTC.

J is TRBJ2-3 and V is TRBV11-2; 7 bases map to TRBD1. The CDR3 covers 16 residues. The germline V gene has CDR1 SGHAT and CDR2 FQNNGV. The trim removed 1 base at V and 0 bases at J, leaving 4 bases unmatched. CDR3 in DNA: TGTGCCAGCAGCTTAGGGACAGGACCTAGCACAGATACGCAGTATTTT. This sequence encodes CASSLGTGPSTDTQYF. Variable domain in full (rest from reference TRBV11-2 and TRBJ2-3): EAGVAQSPRYKIIEKRQSVAFWCNPISGHATLYWYQQILGQGPKLLIQFQNNGVVDDSQLPKDRFSAERLKGVDSTLKIQPAKLEDSAVYLCASSLGTGPSTDTQYFGPGTRLTVL.

The gene calls are TRBV19 and TRBJ1-6; no clear D. The V gene lost 0 bases and the J gene lost 6 bases, with 12 bases spanning the gap. Germline V gene data show CDR1 as LNHDA and CDR2 as SQIVND (reference sequence). The CDR3 spans 16 residues. DNA of the CDR3: TGTGCCAGTAGTATAGATCGTAATTCGGGTAATTCACCCCTCCACTTT. This gives the protein CASSIDRNSGNSPLHF. Supplemented by reference TRBV19 and TRBJ1-6, the full variable domain reads DGGITQSPKYLFRKEGQNVTLSCEQNLNHDAMYWYRQDPGQGLRLIYYSQIVNDFQKGDIAEGYSVSREKKESFPLTVTSAQKNPTAFYLCASSIDRNSGNSPLHFGNGTRLTVT.